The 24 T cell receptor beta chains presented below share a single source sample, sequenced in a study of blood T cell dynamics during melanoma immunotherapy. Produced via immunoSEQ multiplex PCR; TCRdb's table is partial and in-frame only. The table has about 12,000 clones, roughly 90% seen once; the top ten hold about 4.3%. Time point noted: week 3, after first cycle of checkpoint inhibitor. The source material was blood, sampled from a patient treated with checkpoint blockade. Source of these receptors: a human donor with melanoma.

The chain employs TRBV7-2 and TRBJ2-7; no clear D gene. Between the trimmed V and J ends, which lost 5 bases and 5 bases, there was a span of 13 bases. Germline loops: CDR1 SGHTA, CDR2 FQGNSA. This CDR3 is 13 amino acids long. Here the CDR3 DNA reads TGTGCCAGCAGCGCTGACTGGGCGAACGAGCAGTACTTC. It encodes CASSADWANEQYF.

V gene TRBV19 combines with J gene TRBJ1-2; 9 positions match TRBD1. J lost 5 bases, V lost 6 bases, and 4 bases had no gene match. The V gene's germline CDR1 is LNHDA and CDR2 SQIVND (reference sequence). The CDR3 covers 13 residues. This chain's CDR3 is CASRQQGAYGYTF. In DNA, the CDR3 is TGTGCCAGTAGACAACAGGGGGCATATGGCTACACCTTC.

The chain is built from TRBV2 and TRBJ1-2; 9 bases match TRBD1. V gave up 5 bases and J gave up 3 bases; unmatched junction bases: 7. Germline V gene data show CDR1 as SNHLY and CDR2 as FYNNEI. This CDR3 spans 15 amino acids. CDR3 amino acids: CASSPGTGNYYGYTF. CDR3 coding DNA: TGTGCCAGCAGTCCCGGGACAGGGAATTACTATGGCTACACCTTC.

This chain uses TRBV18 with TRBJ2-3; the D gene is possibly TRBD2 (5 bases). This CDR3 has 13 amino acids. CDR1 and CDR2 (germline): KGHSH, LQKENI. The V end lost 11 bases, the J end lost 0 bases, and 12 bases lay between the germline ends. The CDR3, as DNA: TGTGCCGGCAAAGGACTTAGCACAGATACGCAGTATTTT. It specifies CAGKGLSTDTQYF.

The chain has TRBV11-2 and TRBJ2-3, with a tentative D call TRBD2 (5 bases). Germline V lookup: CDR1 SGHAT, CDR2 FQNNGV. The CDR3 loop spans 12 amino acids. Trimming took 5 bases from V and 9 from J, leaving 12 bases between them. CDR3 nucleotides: TGTGCCAGCAGCCCATCCGGGAAAACGCAGTATTTT. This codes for CASSPSGKTQYF.

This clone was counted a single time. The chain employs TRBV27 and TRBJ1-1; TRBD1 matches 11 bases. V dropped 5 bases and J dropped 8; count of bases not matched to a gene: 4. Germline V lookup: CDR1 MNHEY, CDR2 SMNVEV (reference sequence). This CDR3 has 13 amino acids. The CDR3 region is CASSLDRGREAFF. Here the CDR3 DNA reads TGTGCCAGCAGTCTGGACAGGGGGCGCGAAGCTTTCTTT.

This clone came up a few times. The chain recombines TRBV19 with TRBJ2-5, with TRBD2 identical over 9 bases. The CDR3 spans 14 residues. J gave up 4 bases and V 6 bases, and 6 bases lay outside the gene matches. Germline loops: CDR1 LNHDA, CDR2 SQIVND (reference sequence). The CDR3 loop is CASRLSGRGETQYF. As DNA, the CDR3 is TGTGCCAGTAGACTTAGCGGGAGAGGAGAGACCCAGTACTTC.

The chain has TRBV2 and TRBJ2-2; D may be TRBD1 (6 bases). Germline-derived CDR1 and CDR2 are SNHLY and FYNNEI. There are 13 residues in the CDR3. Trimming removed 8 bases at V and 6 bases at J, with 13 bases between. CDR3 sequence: CASGGHQPGELFF. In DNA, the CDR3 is TGTGCCAGCGGGGGACATCAACCCGGGGAGCTGTTTTTT.

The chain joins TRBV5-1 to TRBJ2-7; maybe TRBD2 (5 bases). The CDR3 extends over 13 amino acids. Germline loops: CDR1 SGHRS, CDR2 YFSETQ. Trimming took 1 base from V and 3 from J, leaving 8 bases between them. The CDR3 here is CASSLSGNYEQYF. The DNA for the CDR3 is TGCGCCAGCAGCTTGTCGGGGAACTACGAGCAGTACTTC.

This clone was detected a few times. The CDR3 region is CASSRLEGVPAQHF. Written as DNA, the CDR3 is TGCGCCAGCAGCCGCCTGGAGGGCGTCCCGGCCCAGCATTTT. This rearrangement joins TRBV4-1 to TRBJ1-5; no clear D gene. Trimming shortened V by 4 bases and J by 11 bases, and 18 bases separated the two germline ends. The germline CDR1 and CDR2 sequences are MGHRA and YSYEKL. The length of the CDR3 is 14 residues.

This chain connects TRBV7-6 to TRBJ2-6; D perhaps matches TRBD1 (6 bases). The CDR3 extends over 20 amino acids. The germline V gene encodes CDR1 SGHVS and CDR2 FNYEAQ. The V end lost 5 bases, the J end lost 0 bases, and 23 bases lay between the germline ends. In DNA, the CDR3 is TGTGCCAGCAGCAATTGGGACAACACCGTGTGGGGCTCTGGGGCCAACGTCCTGACTTTC. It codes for CASSNWDNTVWGSGANVLTF.

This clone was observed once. For the CDR3, the DNA is TGTGCCAGCAGTTACGGACGGATGAACACTGAAGCTTTCTTT. This sequence encodes CASSYGRMNTEAFF. This chain uses TRBV6-5 with TRBJ1-1, with D hard to call. Germline V gene lookup returns CDR1 MNHEY and CDR2 SVGAGI. The CDR3 consists of 14 residues. Trimming removed 2 bases at V and 0 bases at J, with 7 bases between.

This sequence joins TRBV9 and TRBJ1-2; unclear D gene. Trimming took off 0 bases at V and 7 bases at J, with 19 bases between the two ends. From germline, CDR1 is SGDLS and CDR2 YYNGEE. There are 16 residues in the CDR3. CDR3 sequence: CASSVEEALKGSGYTF. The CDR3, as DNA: TGTGCCAGCAGCGTAGAGGAAGCCCTAAAAGGGAGTGGCTACACCTTC. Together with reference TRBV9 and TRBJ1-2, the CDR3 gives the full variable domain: DSGVTQTPKHLITATGQRVTLRCSPRSGDLSVYWYQQSLDQGLQFLIQYYNGEERAKGNILERFSAQQFPDLHSELNLSSLELGDSALYFCASSVEEALKGSGYTFGSGTRLTVV.

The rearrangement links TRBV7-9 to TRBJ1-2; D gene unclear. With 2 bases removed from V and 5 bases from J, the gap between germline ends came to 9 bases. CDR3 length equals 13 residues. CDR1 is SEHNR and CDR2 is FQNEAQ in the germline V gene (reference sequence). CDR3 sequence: CASSLSGTYGYTF. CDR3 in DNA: TGTGCCAGCAGCTTATCGGGTACTTATGGCTACACCTTC.

The CDR3 reads CASSFRFSYEQYF. As DNA, the CDR3 is TGTGCCAGCAGTTTTCGGTTCTCCTACGAGCAGTACTTC. The chain combines TRBV27 with TRBJ2-7; no definite D call. V was trimmed by 3 bases and J by 0 bases, leaving 6 bases between them. Germline-derived CDR1 and CDR2 are MNHEY and SMNVEV (reference sequence). CDR3 length: 13 residues.

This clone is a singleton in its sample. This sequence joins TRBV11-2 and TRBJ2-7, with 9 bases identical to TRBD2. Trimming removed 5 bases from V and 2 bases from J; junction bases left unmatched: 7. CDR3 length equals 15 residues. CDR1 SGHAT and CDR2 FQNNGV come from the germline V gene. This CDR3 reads CASSTPSGITYEQYF. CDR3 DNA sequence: TGTGCCAGCAGCACACCTAGCGGGATAACCTACGAGCAGTACTTC.

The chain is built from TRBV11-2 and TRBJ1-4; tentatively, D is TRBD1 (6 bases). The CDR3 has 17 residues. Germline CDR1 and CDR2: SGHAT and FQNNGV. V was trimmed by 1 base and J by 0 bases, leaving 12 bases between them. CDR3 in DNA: TGTGCCAGCAGCTTAGCGGGAAGGGGGGCAACTAATGAAAAACTGTTTTTT. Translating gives CASSLAGRGATNEKLFF.

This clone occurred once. CDR3 DNA: TGTGCCACCAGCAGTACACAGGGCGACGAGCAGTACTTC. This codes for CATSSTQGDEQYF. This rearrangement joins TRBV15 to TRBJ2-7; weak D call: TRBD1 (6 bases). Germline V lookup: CDR1 LNHNV, CDR2 YYDKDF (reference sequence). Between the trimmed V and J ends, which lost 3 bases and 5 bases, there was a span of 11 bases. The CDR3 is 13 residues long. The complete variable domain, with remaining parts taken from reference TRBV15 and TRBJ2-7, reads DAMVIQNPRYQVTQFGKPVTLSCSQTLNHNVMYWYQQKSSQAPKLLFHYYDKDFNNEADTPDNFQSRRPNTSFCFLDIRSPGLGDTAMYLCATSSTQGDEQYFGPGTRLTVT.

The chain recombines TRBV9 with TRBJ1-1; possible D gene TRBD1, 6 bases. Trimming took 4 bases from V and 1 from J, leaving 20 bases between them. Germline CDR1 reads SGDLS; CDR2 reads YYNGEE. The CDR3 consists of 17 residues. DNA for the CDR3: TGTGCCAGCAGCCCCCAGGGTCTACAGGGATGGAACACTGAAGCTTTCTTT. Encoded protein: CASSPQGLQGWNTEAFF.

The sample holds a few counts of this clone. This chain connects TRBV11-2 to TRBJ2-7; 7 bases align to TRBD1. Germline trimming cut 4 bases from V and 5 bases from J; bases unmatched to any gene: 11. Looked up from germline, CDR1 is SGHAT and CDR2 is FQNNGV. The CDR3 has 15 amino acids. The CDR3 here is CASSYLYRGAHEQYF. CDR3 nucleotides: TGTGCCAGCAGCTACTTATACAGGGGTGCCCACGAGCAGTACTTC.

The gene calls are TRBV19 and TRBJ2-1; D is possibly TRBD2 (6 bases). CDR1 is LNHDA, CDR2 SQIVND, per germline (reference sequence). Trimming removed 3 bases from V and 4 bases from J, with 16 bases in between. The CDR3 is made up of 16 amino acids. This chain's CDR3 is CASSIRSGEGYNEQFF. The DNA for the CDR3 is TGTGCCAGTAGTATCCGTAGCGGAGAGGGGTACAATGAGCAGTTCTTC.

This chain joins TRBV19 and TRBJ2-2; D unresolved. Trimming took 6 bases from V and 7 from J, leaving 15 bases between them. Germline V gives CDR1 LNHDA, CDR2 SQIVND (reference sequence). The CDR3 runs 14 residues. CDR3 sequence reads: CASSAPDRRGELFF. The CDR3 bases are TGTGCCAGTAGCGCGCCCGACCGGCGCGGGGAGCTGTTTTTT.

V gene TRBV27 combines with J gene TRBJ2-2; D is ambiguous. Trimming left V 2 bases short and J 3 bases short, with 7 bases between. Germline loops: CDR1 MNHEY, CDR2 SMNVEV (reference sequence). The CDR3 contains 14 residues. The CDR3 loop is CASSLGLYTGELFF. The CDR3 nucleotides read TGTGCCAGCAGTTTAGGGCTTTACACCGGGGAGCTGTTTTTT.

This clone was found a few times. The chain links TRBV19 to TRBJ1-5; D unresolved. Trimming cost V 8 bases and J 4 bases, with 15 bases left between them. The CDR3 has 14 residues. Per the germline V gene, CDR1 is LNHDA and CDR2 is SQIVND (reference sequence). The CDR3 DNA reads TGTGCCAGTGGACGTATCGGATCTAATCAGCCCCAGCATTTT. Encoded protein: CASGRIGSNQPQHF. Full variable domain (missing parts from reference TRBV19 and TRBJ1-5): DGGITQSPKYLFRKEGQNVTLSCEQNLNHDAMYWYRQDPGQGLRLIYYSQIVNDFQKGDIAEGYSVSREKKESFPLTVTSAQKNPTAFYLCASGRIGSNQPQHFGDGTRLSIL.